This TCR beta chain appears in the sequencing data of a study of blood T cell repertoires in COVID-19. For the study at large: The study drew acute and convalescent COVID-19 samples from the United States, Italy and Spain. PBMCs, B-cell-depleted T cells, or T cells provided the cDNA or gDNA that made up the material.

Source study methods: Estimated nucleated cell counts came from reference gene primer amplification. The data were produced by immunoSEQ multiplex PCR, yet TCRdb's version contains in-frame clones alone and is incomplete. V and J calls plus clone size are reproduced from that table; the DNA served to infer D and trimming. Among around 140,000 clones listed, 84% were seen once. Germline CDR1 SGHNT, CDR2 YENEEA. This CDR3 is 15 amino acids long. With 5 bases removed from V and 6 bases from J, the gap between germline ends came to 16 bases. The receptor's source is a man aged 55 to 70 with active or convalescent COVID-19. This rearrangement joins TRBV11-3 to TRBJ2-2, with D maybe TRBD2 (5 bases). The sample comprised peripheral blood. This chain's CDR3 is CASSPRAPRAGELFF. DNA of the CDR3: TGTGCCAGCAGCCCAAGGGCCCCGAGGGCCGGGGAGCTGTTTTTT.